Following are 13 T cell receptor beta chains from one sample sequenced in a study of molecular identifiers for immune sequencing clone quantification (dated by TCRdb to 2016 to 2018). The library came from PCR. Reads for this sample came from a NextSeq 500. Using fastp trimming at Q25 and MiXCR clonotype assembly, TCRdb reanalyzed the public sequencing data and kept in-frame beta chains. A single entry per CDR3 protein holds the most common genes and DNA from its merged rows. This sample is represented by some 590,000 distinct CDR3 sequences; approximately 24% of them were singletons. The ten largest clones capture 0.78% of the sample. Sequenced sample: naive CD8+ T cells from blood, with Jurkat cell RNA spiked in. In light of the paper, this sample's cell subset or site label describes: FACS-sorted CD8+CD4-CCR7+CD45RA+ naive T cells. Receptor source: a human donor in good health. Some libraries in this study had Jurkat cell RNA spiked in.

The chain is built from TRBV25-1 and TRBJ2-7; TRBD1 matches 7 bases. The CDR3 extends over 14 amino acids. The V and J ends lost 6 bases and 0 bases, in that order; junction bases with no gene match: 5. Germline-derived CDR1 and CDR2 are MGHDK and SYGVNS. The DNA for the CDR3 is TGTGCCAGCAGCGCGACAGGGAACTCCTACGAGCAGTACTTC. This translates into CASSATGNSYEQYF.

This clonotype was detected a few times. The chain uses TRBV19 and TRBJ2-7; 11 bases map to TRBD2. The CDR3 is made up of 16 amino acids. With V trimmed by 6 bases and J by 2 bases, 9 bases remained unmatched. Germline V CDR1 and CDR2: LNHDA, SQIVND (reference sequence). CDR3 in amino acids: CASRSILAGDPYEQYF. The CDR3 nucleotides read TGTGCCAGTAGATCCATACTAGCGGGGGACCCCTACGAGCAGTACTTC.

This clonotype was picked up one time. V usage is TRBV27 and J usage is TRBJ2-7; D unresolved. V lost 2 bases and J 2 bases, leaving 16 bases between the germline ends. Germline assignment: CDR1 MNHEY and CDR2 SMNVEV (reference sequence). The CDR3 totals 16 residues. CDR3 amino acids: CASSLRPGGPPYEQYF. The CDR3 bases are TGTGCCAGCAGTTTACGCCCCGGCGGCCCTCCCTACGAGCAGTACTTC.

This clonotype has ten or more counts. V and J are TRBV20-1 and TRBJ2-7; the match to TRBD1 covers 10 bases. Germline values: CDR1 DFQATT, CDR2 SNEGSKA (reference sequence). The CDR3 spans 16 residues. The V segment lost 3 bases and the J segment 2 bases; nucleotides outside the gene matches: 10. This CDR3 is CSASQLRDRGTYEQYF. CDR3 coding DNA: TGCAGTGCTAGCCAACTCCGGGACAGGGGCACCTACGAGCAGTACTTC.

The V call is TRBV19, the J call TRBJ2-5, with D possibly called TRBD1 or TRBD2 (5 bases each). The CDR3 sequence is 14 residues long. The V gene's germline CDR1 is LNHDA and CDR2 SQIVND (reference sequence). Trimming left V 5 bases short and J 4 bases short, with 14 bases between. For the CDR3, the DNA is TGTGCCAGTAGTCCGTGGGACGGGCCAGAGACCCAGTACTTC. Translating it yields CASSPWDGPETQYF.

V usage is TRBV2 and J usage is TRBJ2-7; TRBD2 might be the D (5 bases). This CDR3 comprises 12 residues. The V gene's germline CDR1 is SNHLY and CDR2 FYNNEI. Trimming left V 6 bases short and J 7 bases short, with 13 bases between. CDR3 region: CASRRSGEEQYF. As DNA, the CDR3 is TGTGCCAGCAGACGCTCTGGGGAGGAGCAGTACTTC.

The chain joins TRBV28 to TRBJ2-3; 7 bases are a match to TRBD1. Germline CDR1 is MDHEN and CDR2 is SYDVKM. The CDR3 has 15 amino acids. The junction had 8 bases not matched to a gene; V was cut back by 6 bases and J by 2 bases. CDR3 residues: CASRPPGQNTDTQYF. The CDR3, as DNA: TGTGCCAGCAGGCCCCCGGGACAGAACACAGATACGCAGTATTTT.

On this clonotype: This clone may be a read error of a much larger clone one base away. V usage is TRBV5-1 and J usage is TRBJ2-7, with TRBD2 matching over 13 bases. Germline CDR1 SGHRS, CDR2 YFSETQ. CDR3 length: 15 residues. This chain's CDR3 is CANSLRLAGGYEQYF. CDR3 bases: TGCGCCAACAGCTTGCGACTAGCGGGAGGCTACGAGCAGTACTTC.

The chain is built from TRBV6-5 and TRBJ1-1; D is unclear. Germline values: CDR1 MNHEY, CDR2 SVGAGI. The germline V and J ends were trimmed by 2 bases and 3 bases, with 13 bases remaining between them. The CDR3 spans 15 residues. The CDR3 loop is CASSYSGYLYTEAFF. CDR3 nucleotide sequence: TGTGCCAGCAGTTACAGTGGTTACCTGTACACTGAAGCTTTCTTT.

This clonotype was counted between two and nine times. The rearrangement joins TRBV4-3 to TRBJ2-5, with TRBD1 as a possible D gene (6 bases). V was cut by 0 bases and J by 5 bases, with 10 bases left in between. The CDR3 runs 14 residues. Per the germline V gene, CDR1 is LGHNA and CDR2 is YSLEER. The CDR3 reads CASSQEWGLETQYF. The CDR3 DNA follows: TGCGCCAGCAGCCAAGAGTGGGGGCTCGAGACCCAGTACTTC.

The sample holds a few counts of this clonotype. V is TRBV27 and J is TRBJ2-7, with 11 bases fitting TRBD2. The CDR3 length is 15 residues. With V trimmed by 5 bases and J by 6 bases, 9 bases remained unmatched. Germline lookup yields CDR1 MNHEY and CDR2 SMNVEV (reference sequence). The CDR3 loop is CASSEIAGGPIEQYF. The CDR3 region has the DNA TGTGCCAGCAGTGAAATAGCGGGAGGGCCGATCGAGCAGTACTTC.

The chain joins TRBV7-2 to TRBJ2-7, with D uncertain. CDR3 length equals 16 residues. Looked up from germline, CDR1 is SGHTA and CDR2 is FQGNSA. The ends were cut back, 3 bases at V and 9 bases at J, with 24 bases in the middle. CDR3 bases: TGTGCCAGCAGCTTTCGGTTCTCGATGCTGGTGGACGTGCAGTACTTC. It translates to CASSFRFSMLVDVQYF.

J is TRBJ2-5 and V is TRBV13; tentative D call: TRBD2 (5 bases). Trimming removed 9 bases from V and 1 base from J, with 12 bases in between. This CDR3 spans 13 amino acids. The germline V gene encodes CDR1 PRHDT and CDR2 FYEKMQ (reference sequence). CDR3 residues: CARSGVTQETQYF. CDR3 nucleotides: TGTGCCAGAAGCGGAGTAACCCAAGAGACCCAGTACTTC.